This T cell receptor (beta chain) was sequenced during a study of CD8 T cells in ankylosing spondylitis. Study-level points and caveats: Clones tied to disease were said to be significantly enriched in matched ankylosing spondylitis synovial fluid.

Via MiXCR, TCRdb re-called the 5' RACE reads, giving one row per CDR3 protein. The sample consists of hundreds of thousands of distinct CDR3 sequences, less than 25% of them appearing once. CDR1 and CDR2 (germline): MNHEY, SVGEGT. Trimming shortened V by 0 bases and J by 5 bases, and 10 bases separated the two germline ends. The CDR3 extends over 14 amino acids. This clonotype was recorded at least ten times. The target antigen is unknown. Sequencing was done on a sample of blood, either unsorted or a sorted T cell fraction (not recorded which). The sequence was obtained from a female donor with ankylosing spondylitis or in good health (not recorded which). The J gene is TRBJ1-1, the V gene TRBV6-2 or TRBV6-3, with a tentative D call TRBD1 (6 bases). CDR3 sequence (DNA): TGTGCCAGCAGTTACTCCAGGGGAGGGACTGAAGCTTTCTTT. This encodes CASSYSRGGTEAFF.